The text below deals with one T cell receptor (beta chain). Its antigen is undetermined. The time point here: week 11, during vaccination. The study gave 300 ug of mutant IDH1 20-mer peptide per vaccine dose, with topical imiquimod. Profiled with immunoSEQ multiplex PCR; TCRdb holds only in-frame clones, not every one. Of 35,000 to 50,000 clones in the sample, roughly 84% were seen once. These data originate in a study of a mutant IDH1 vaccine in newly diagnosed glioma. Study information: Eight vaccine injections were given to patients in weeks 1, 3, 5, 7, 11, 15, 19 and 23.

V lost 2 bases, J lost 7 bases, and 12 bases lay in between. This CDR3 is 13 amino acids long. Germline V gives CDR1 LGHNA, CDR2 YSLEER. The TCR sequence derives from a man in his forties with glioma. The chain employs TRBV4-3 and TRBJ2-7; no clear D. The sequences come from PBMCs, collected from a glioma patient whose treatment included an IDH1 peptide vaccine. CDR3: CASSQLLTGEQYF. The CDR3 DNA follows: TGCGCCAGCAGCCAACTCCTCACGGGTGAGCAGTACTTC.